The source of this T cell receptor (beta chain) is a study of Ad26.COV2.S vaccination and SARS-CoV-2 variants. At the level of the study: The donor belonged to the COV1001 Ad26.COV2.S trial arm.

The CDR3 spans 15 residues. Deletions cut 4 bases from V and 4 bases from J, with 14 bases between. Germline CDR1 is SGHKS and CDR2 is YYEKEE (reference sequence). Treatment defined: 15 to 20 received Ad26.COV2.S at low or high dose, single or two shots; roughly 5 received placebo; per-sample allocation not given. Samples were taken on day 63 after the first vaccine or placebo injection. It was Wuhan-strain SARS-CoV-2 spike that the Ad26 vaccine vector expressed. The assay was immunoSEQ multiplex PCR, and TCRdb's table has in-frame clones only and misses some. The sample lists about 280,000 clones; around 87% were seen once. Broader study findings: Vaccine recipients showed a spike-specific TCR breadth that was higher than in placebo recipients.

Concerning this clone itself: Its cognate antigen is unknown.

The chain combines TRBV5-5 with TRBJ2-2; no firm D call. This TCR was recovered from a person aged 18-65 years who received the Ad26.COV2.S COVID-19 vaccine or a placebo. The sample here was peripheral blood, taken in a trial of Ad26.COV2.S vaccine versus placebo. CDR3 sequence: CASSLTPQATGELFF. The CDR3 coding sequence is TGTGCCAGCAGCCTAACCCCGCAGGCCACCGGGGAGCTGTTTTTT.